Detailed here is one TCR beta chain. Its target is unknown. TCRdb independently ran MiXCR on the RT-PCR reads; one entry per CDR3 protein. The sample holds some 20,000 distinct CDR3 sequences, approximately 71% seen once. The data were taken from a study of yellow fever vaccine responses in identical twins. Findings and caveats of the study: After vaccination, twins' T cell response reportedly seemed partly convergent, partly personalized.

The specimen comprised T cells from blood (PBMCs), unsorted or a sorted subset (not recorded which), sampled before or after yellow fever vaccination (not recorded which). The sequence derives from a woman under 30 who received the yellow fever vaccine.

This chain's CDR3 is CATSRAGREPENEQFF. The CDR3, as DNA: TGTGCCACCAGCAGAGCGGGGAGGGAACCTGAAAATGAGCAGTTCTTC. This chain links TRBV15 with TRBJ2-1; 7 bases agree with TRBD2. Germline V gene data show CDR1 as LNHNV and CDR2 as YYDKDF (reference sequence). The CDR3 runs 16 residues. Germline trimming cut 1 base from V and 7 bases from J; bases unmatched to any gene: 10.